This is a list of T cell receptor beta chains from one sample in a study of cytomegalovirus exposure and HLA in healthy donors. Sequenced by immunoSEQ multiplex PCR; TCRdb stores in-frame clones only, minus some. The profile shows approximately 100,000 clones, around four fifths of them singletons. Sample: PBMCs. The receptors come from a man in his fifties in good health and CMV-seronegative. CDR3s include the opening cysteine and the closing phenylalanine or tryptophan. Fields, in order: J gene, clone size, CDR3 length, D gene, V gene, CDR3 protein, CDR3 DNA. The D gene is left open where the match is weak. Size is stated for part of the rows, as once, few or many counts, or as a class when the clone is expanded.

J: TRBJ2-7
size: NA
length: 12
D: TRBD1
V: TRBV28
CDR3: CASRTGNGEQYF
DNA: TGTGCCAGCAGGACAGGGAATGGCGAGCAGTACTTC

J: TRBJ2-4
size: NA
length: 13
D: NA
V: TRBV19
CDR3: CASSDPEMDIQYF
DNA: TGTGCCAGTAGTGACCCGGAGATGGACATTCAGTACTTC

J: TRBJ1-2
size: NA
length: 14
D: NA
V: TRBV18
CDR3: CASSAGPGTDGYTF
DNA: TGTGCCAGCTCAGCCGGCCCGGGAACGGATGGCTACACCTTC

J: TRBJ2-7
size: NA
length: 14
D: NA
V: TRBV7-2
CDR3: CASSLSRDSYEQYF
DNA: TGTGCCAGCAGCTTAAGCAGGGACTCCTACGAGCAGTACTTC

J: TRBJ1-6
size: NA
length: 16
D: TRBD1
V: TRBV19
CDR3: CASMWGTGTGLSPLHF
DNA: TGTGCCAGTATGTGGGGGACCGGGACAGGGCTTTCACCCCTCCACTTT

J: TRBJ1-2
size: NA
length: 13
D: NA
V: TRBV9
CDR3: CASSGLQGHGYTF
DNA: TGTGCCAGCAGCGGACTCCAGGGACACGGCTACACCTTC

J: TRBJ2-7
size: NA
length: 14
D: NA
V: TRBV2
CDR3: CASSEDAATYEQYF
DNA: TGTGCCAGCAGTGAAGATGCGGCAACCTACGAGCAGTACTTC

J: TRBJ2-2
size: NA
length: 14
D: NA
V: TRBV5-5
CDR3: CASSLVGGVGELFF
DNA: TGTGCCAGCAGCTTGGTAGGGGGAGTCGGGGAGCTGTTTTTT

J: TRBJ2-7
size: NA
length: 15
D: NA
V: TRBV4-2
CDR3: CASSQDSEGRYEQYF
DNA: TGTGCCAGCAGCCAAGATTCAGAGGGCCGATACGAGCAGTACTTC

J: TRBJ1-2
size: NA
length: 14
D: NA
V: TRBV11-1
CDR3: CASSRTSPRSGYTF
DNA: TGTGCCAGCAGCCGGACATCCCCGAGGAGTGGCTACACCTTC

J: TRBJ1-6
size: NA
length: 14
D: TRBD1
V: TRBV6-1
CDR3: CASSEGQGNSPLHF
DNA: TGTGCCAGCAGTGAAGGACAGGGGAATTCACCCCTCCACTTT

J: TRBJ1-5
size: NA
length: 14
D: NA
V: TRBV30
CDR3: CAWSKGGGNQPQHF
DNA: TGTGCCTGGAGTAAGGGGGGAGGGAATCAGCCCCAGCATTTT

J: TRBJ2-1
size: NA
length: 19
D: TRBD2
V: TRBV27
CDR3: CASSLSGHLAGGSYNEQFF
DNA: TGTGCCAGCAGTTTATCGGGGCATCTAGCGGGGGGGTCCTACAATGAGCAGTTCTTC

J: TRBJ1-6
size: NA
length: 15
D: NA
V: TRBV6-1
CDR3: CASSEGPFQNSPLHF
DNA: TGTGCCAGCAGTGAAGGGCCTTTCCAAAATTCACCCCTCCACTTT

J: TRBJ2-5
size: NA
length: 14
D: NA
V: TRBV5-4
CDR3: CASSSPVNQETQYF
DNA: TGTGCCAGCAGCTCGCCAGTAAACCAAGAGACCCAGTACTTC

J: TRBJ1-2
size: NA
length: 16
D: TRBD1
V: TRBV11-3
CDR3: CASSLARRDRAEGYTF
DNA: TGTGCCAGCAGCTTAGCCCGACGGGACAGGGCTGAGGGCTACACCTTC

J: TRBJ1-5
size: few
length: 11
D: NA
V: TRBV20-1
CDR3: CSASIDQPQHF
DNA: TGCAGTGCTAGCATTGATCAGCCCCAGCATTTT

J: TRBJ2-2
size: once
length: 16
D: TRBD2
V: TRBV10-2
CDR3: CASSVTSGGPTGELFF
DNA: TGCGCCAGCAGTGTGACTAGCGGGGGGCCCACCGGGGAGCTGTTTTTT

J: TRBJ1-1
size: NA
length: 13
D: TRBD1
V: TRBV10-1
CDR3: CASRRDRGAEAFF
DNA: TGCGCCAGCAGAAGGGACAGGGGAGCTGAAGCTTTCTTT

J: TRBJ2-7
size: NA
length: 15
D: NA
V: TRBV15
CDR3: CATSRTPEAGHEQYF
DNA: TGTGCCACCAGCAGGACTCCCGAAGCTGGTCACGAGCAGTACTTC

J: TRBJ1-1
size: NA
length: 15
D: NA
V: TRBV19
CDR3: CASTSQAGVNTEAFF
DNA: TGTGCCAGTACCTCACAGGCAGGGGTGAACACTGAAGCTTTCTTT

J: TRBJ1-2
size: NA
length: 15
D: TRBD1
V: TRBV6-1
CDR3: CASRGTGPTNYGYTF
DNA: TGTGCCAGCAGGGGGACAGGGCCGACTAACTATGGCTACACCTTC

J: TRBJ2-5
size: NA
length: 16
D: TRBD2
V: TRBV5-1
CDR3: CASRRESGGIGETQYF
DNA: TGCGCCAGCAGGAGGGAAAGCGGGGGGATTGGGGAGACCCAGTACTTC

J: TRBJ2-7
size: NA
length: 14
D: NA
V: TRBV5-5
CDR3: CASSRTPASGEQYF
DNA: TGTGCCAGCAGTAGAACCCCGGCCTCGGGGGAGCAGTACTTC

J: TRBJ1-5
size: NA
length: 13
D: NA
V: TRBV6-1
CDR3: CAALAGLSQPQHF
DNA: TGTGCCGCCCTGGCAGGGCTGAGTCAGCCCCAGCATTTT

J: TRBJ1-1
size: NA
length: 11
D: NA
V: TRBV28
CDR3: CATGPNTEAFF
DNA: TGTGCCACTGGGCCGAACACTGAAGCTTTCTTT

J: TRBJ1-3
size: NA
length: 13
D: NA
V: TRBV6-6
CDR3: CATTTGSGNTIYF
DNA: TGTGCCACTACCACGGGCTCTGGAAACACCATATATTTT

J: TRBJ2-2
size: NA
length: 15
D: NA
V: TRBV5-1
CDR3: CASSLWGEETGELFF
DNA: TGCGCCAGCAGCTTGTGGGGGGAGGAAACCGGGGAGCTGTTTTTT

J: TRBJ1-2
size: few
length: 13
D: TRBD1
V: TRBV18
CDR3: CASSPGTEHGYTF
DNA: TGTGCCAGCTCACCAGGGACAGAGCATGGCTACACCTTC

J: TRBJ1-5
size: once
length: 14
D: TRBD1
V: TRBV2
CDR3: CASSNGQGNQPQHF
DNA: TGTGCCAGCAGTAATGGACAGGGGAATCAGCCCCAGCATTTT

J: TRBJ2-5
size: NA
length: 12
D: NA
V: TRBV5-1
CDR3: CASSFSVETQYF
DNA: TGCGCCAGCAGCTTCAGCGTAGAGACCCAGTACTTC

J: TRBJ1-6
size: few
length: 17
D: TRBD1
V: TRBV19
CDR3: CASRKTLGTGFNSPLHF
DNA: TGTGCCAGCCGGAAAACCCTCGGGACAGGTTTTAATTCACCCCTCCACTTT

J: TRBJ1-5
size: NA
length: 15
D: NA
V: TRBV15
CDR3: CATSRDPGGTQPQHF
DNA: TGTGCCACCAGCAGAGATCCGGGGGGAACTCAGCCCCAGCATTTT

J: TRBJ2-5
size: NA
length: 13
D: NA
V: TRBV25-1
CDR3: CASSATDQETQYF
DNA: TGTGCCAGCAGTGCGACAGACCAAGAGACCCAGTACTTC

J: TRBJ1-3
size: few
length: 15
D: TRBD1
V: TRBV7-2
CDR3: CASRPTGGAGNTIYF
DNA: TGTGCCAGCAGACCTACAGGGGGGGCTGGAAACACCATATATTTT

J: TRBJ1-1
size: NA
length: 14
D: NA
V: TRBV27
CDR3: CASSLAGMNTEAFF
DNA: TGTGCCAGCAGTTTAGCAGGTATGAACACTGAAGCTTTCTTT

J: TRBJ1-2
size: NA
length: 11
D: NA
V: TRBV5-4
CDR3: CASSVGSGYTF
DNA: TGTGCCAGCAGCGTCGGGAGTGGCTACACCTTC

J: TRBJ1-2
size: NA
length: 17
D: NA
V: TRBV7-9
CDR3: CASRALKTGSANYGYTF
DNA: TGTGCCAGCAGGGCTTTAAAAACAGGGTCAGCTAACTATGGCTACACCTTC

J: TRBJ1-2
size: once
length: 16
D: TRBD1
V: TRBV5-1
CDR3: CASSFGGSGGVYGYTF
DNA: TGCGCCAGCAGCTTCGGTGGGTCAGGGGGCGTCTATGGCTACACCTTC

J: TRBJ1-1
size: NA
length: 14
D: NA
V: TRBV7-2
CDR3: CASSLVSTALTYFF
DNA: TGTGCCAGCAGCTTAGTCTCTACAGCCCTGACGTATTTCTTT

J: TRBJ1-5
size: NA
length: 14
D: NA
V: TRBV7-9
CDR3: CASSSTDYNQPQHF
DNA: TGTGCCAGCAGCTCAACAGATTACAATCAGCCCCAGCATTTT

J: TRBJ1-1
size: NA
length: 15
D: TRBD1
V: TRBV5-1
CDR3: CASSLVEGARTEAFF
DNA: TGCGCCAGCAGCTTGGTAGAGGGGGCGCGTACTGAAGCTTTCTTT

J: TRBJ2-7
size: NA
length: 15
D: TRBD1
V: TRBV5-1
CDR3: CASTPRTGRNYEQYF
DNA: TGCGCCAGCACCCCACGGACAGGCAGAAACTACGAGCAGTACTTC

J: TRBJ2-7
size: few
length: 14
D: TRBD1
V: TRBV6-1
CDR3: CASTRQGVSYEQYF
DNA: TGTGCCAGCACCCGACAGGGCGTATCCTACGAGCAGTACTTC

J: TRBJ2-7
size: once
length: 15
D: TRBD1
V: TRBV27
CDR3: CASSSWTGDSYEQYF
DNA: TGTGCCAGCAGTTCATGGACAGGGGACTCCTACGAGCAGTACTTC

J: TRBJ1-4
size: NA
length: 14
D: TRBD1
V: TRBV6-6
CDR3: CASREGTGAEKLFF
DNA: TGTGCCAGCAGGGAGGGGACAGGGGCTGAAAAACTGTTTTTT

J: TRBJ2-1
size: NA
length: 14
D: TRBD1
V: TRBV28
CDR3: CASRWDSDYNEQFF
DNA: TGTGCCAGCAGATGGGACAGTGATTACAATGAGCAGTTCTTC

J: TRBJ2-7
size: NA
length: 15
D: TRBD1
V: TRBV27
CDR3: CASSIYDRANLEQYF
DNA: TGTGCCAGCAGTATCTACGACAGGGCGAACCTCGAGCAGTACTTC

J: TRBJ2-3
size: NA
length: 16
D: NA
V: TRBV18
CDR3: CASSSMVQGSTDTQYF
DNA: TGTGCCAGCTCATCCATGGTCCAGGGGAGCACAGATACGCAGTATTTT

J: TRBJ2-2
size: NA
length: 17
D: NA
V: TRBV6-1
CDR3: CASSERPGTGYTGELFF
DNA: TGTGCCAGCAGTGAAAGGCCGGGAACAGGGTACACCGGGGAGCTGTTTTTT